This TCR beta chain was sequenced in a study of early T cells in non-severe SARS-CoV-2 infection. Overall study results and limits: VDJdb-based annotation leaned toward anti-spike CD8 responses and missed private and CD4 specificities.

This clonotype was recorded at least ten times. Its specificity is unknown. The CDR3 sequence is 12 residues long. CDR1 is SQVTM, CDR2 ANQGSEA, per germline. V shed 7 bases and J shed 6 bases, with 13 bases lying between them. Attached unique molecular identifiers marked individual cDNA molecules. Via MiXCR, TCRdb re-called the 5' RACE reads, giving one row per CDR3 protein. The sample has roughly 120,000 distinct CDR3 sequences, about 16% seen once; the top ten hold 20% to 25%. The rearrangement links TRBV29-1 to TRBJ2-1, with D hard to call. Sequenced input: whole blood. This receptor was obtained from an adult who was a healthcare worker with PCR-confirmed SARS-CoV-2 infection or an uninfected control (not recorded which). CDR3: CSAADGRNEQFF. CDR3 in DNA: TGCAGCGCCGCCGACGGCCGCAATGAGCAGTTCTTC.